These T cell receptor beta chains were read from a single sample in a study of blood T cell repertoires in COVID-19. The table came from immunoSEQ multiplex PCR; TCRdb's copy has only in-frame clones and leaves some out. Of 150,000 to 200,000 clones in the sample, roughly four fifths were seen once. Sequencing used peripheral blood. All receptors derive from a man between 40 and 49 years old who had recovered from COVID-19. CDR3s include the opening cysteine and the closing phenylalanine or tryptophan. A D gene is named only where the DNA matches it firmly. Some rows mark clone size as missing; the rest say once, few, many or name a class of expanded clone.

v_gene: TRBV7-9
abundance: NA
d_gene: NA
j_gene: TRBJ2-6
CDR3nt: TGTGCCAGCAGCTCTGTGAGGTCTGGGGCCAACGTCCTGACTTTC
CDR3aa: CASSSVRSGANVLTF

v_gene: TRBV6-2/TRBV6-3
abundance: NA
d_gene: TRBD2
j_gene: TRBJ2-1
CDR3nt: TGTGCCAGCAGTTATCTAGGGACTAGCGGGCCCCAGCAGTTCTTC
CDR3aa: CASSYLGTSGPQQFF

v_gene: TRBV28
abundance: few
d_gene: NA
j_gene: TRBJ1-6
CDR3nt: TGTGCCAGCAGTTTGGGCGGGGGCGGCAATAATTCACCCCTCCACTTT
CDR3aa: CASSLGGGGNNSPLHF

v_gene: TRBV28
abundance: NA
d_gene: NA
j_gene: TRBJ2-1
CDR3nt: TGTGCCAGCAACCTTAGGGGGACCTACAATGAGCAGTTCTTC
CDR3aa: CASNLRGTYNEQFF

v_gene: TRBV21-1
abundance: NA
d_gene: NA
j_gene: TRBJ1-5
CDR3nt: TGTGCCAGCAGCAGTAGAAATCAGCCCCAGCATTTT
CDR3aa: CASSSRNQPQHF

v_gene: TRBV5-1
abundance: NA
d_gene: TRBD1
j_gene: TRBJ1-2
CDR3nt: TGCGCCAGCAGCTTGTCTACCGGGACAGACACCTTCGGCTACACCTTC
CDR3aa: CASSLSTGTDTFGYTF

v_gene: TRBV29-1
abundance: NA
d_gene: NA
j_gene: TRBJ2-7
CDR3nt: TGCAGCGTTGCCGTGACAGAGAACTACGAGCAGTACTTC
CDR3aa: CSVAVTENYEQYF

v_gene: TRBV5-4
abundance: once
d_gene: TRBD1
j_gene: TRBJ1-1
CDR3nt: TGTGCCAGCAGCTGGACAGGGAACACTGACGCTTTCTTT
CDR3aa: CASSWTGNTDAFF

v_gene: TRBV5-8
abundance: NA
d_gene: NA
j_gene: TRBJ1-1
CDR3nt: TGTGCCAGCAGCCCATTTTCGACAGGTCCTCTGAACACTGAAGCTTTCTTT
CDR3aa: CASSPFSTGPLNTEAFF

v_gene: TRBV7-2
abundance: NA
d_gene: NA
j_gene: TRBJ2-1
CDR3nt: TGTGCCAGCAGCTTAGTAGTCCACAATGAGCAGTTCTTC
CDR3aa: CASSLVVHNEQFF

v_gene: TRBV28
abundance: NA
d_gene: TRBD2
j_gene: TRBJ2-1
CDR3nt: TGTGCCAGCAGTTTTCCCGCAGGGACTAGCGGGAGAGCGGGGAATGAGCAGTTCTTC
CDR3aa: CASSFPAGTSGRAGNEQFF

v_gene: TRBV3-1/TRBV3-2
abundance: NA
d_gene: NA
j_gene: TRBJ1-1
CDR3nt: TGTGCCAGCAGCCCTCAGGGTCTAATCACTGAAGCTTTCTTT
CDR3aa: CASSPQGLITEAFF

v_gene: TRBV9
abundance: NA
d_gene: NA
j_gene: TRBJ2-3
CDR3nt: TGTGCCAGCAGCGAAGACTACACAGATACGCAGTATTTT
CDR3aa: CASSEDYTDTQYF

v_gene: TRBV28
abundance: NA
d_gene: TRBD1
j_gene: TRBJ1-1
CDR3nt: TGTGCCAGCAGTCTAAACAGGGGCGGAACTGAAGCTTTCTTT
CDR3aa: CASSLNRGGTEAFF

v_gene: TRBV7-9
abundance: NA
d_gene: TRBD1
j_gene: TRBJ1-5
CDR3nt: TGTGCCAGCGGGACAGGGGAGAATCAGCCCCAGCATTTT
CDR3aa: CASGTGENQPQHF

v_gene: TRBV16
abundance: NA
d_gene: NA
j_gene: TRBJ1-2
CDR3nt: TGTGCCAGCAGCTCGGGTAGTTACTTTGGCTACACCTTC
CDR3aa: CASSSGSYFGYTF

v_gene: TRBV9
abundance: NA
d_gene: TRBD2
j_gene: TRBJ2-5
CDR3nt: TGTGCCAGCAGCGCAGGGGGGACTAGCGGGTATGAGACCCAGTACTTC
CDR3aa: CASSAGGTSGYETQYF

v_gene: TRBV3-1/TRBV3-2
abundance: NA
d_gene: NA
j_gene: TRBJ2-6
CDR3nt: TGTGCCAGCAGACGGGATCTCTCTGGGGCCAACGTCCTGACTTTC
CDR3aa: CASRRDLSGANVLTF

v_gene: TRBV27
abundance: NA
d_gene: TRBD1
j_gene: TRBJ2-4
CDR3nt: TGTGCCAGCAAACCGGGACAGGGGCGACTAGCCAAAAACATTCAGTACTTC
CDR3aa: CASKPGQGRLAKNIQYF

v_gene: TRBV4-2
abundance: NA
d_gene: NA
j_gene: TRBJ2-5
CDR3nt: TGTGCCAGCAGCCAAGGGGGCCCGCGGGAGACCCAGTACTTC
CDR3aa: CASSQGGPRETQYF

v_gene: TRBV7-9
abundance: NA
d_gene: NA
j_gene: TRBJ2-3
CDR3nt: TGTGCCAGCAGCCCACCGGGGCCGCAGGGGGATACGCAGTATTTT
CDR3aa: CASSPPGPQGDTQYF

v_gene: TRBV7-2
abundance: NA
d_gene: NA
j_gene: TRBJ2-2
CDR3nt: TGTGCCAGCAGCTTAGCTGACTTCACCGGGGAGCTGTTTTTT
CDR3aa: CASSLADFTGELFF

v_gene: TRBV6-1
abundance: NA
d_gene: TRBD1
j_gene: TRBJ1-2
CDR3nt: TGTGCCAGCAGTGAAGTGAGGAGCAGGGGGCAGTTGGGCTATGGCTACACCTTC
CDR3aa: CASSEVRSRGQLGYGYTF

v_gene: TRBV4-1
abundance: few
d_gene: TRBD2
j_gene: TRBJ2-5
CDR3nt: TGCGCCAGCAGCCAAGAGGGACTAGCGGGGGAGACCCAGTACTTC
CDR3aa: CASSQEGLAGETQYF

v_gene: TRBV4-3
abundance: NA
d_gene: NA
j_gene: TRBJ2-1
CDR3nt: TGCGCCAGCAGCCACGGAGCAAATAACAATGAGCAGTTCTTC
CDR3aa: CASSHGANNNEQFF

v_gene: TRBV7-2
abundance: NA
d_gene: TRBD2
j_gene: TRBJ2-1
CDR3nt: TGTGCCAGCAGCTTGCAACTAGCGGGGGCAAGCTCCTACAATGAGCAGTTCTTC
CDR3aa: CASSLQLAGASSYNEQFF